A selection of T cell receptor beta chains follows, all from one sample in a study of blood T cell repertoires in COVID-19. Repertoires were generated with immunoSEQ multiplex PCR, while TCRdb's copy carries only in-frame clones and drops some. Found here are approximately 49,000 clones, around 83% of them singletons; the top ten hold approximately 1.4%. The specimen was peripheral blood. The receptors come from a man in his fifties with acute or convalescent COVID-19. Both conserved end residues are part of each CDR3. D genes are given only for firm matches. Not all rows give a size; the values are once, few, many and, for expanded clones, a class.

D gene	clone size	V gene	J gene	CDR3 DNA	CDR3 protein
.	.	TRBV10-3	TRBJ1-5	TGTGCCATCAGTGAGTCGACGGGGAATCAGCCCCAGCATTTT	CAISESTGNQPQHF
TRBD1	.	TRBV12-5	TRBJ2-1	TGTGCTAGTGGTTTGGTACAAGGGACAGGGGGAAACAATGAGCAGTTCTTC	CASGLVQGTGGNNEQFF
TRBD2	.	TRBV7-9	TRBJ2-3	TGTGCCAGCAGTCCAAGCGGGGAGGGCCCATCAGATACGCAGTATTTT	CASSPSGEGPSDTQYF
.	.	TRBV25-1	TRBJ2-1	TGTGCCAGCAGTGAGCCGGGACTGAGCTCCTACAATGAGCAGTTCTTC	CASSEPGLSSYNEQFF
.	.	TRBV5-1	TRBJ1-1	TGCGCCAGCAGCTGGGGGGGCCAGGGTGAAGCTTTCTTT	CASSWGGQGEAFF
TRBD1	.	TRBV9	TRBJ2-7	TGTGCCAGCAGCGAGGGACAGGGGGCGGGGGAGCAGTACTTC	CASSEGQGAGEQYF
TRBD1	few	TRBV4-1	TRBJ1-6	TGCGCCAGCAGCCAAGCCTCAGGGGGACATTCACCCCTCCACTTT	CASSQASGGHSPLHF
.	.	TRBV2	TRBJ1-4	TGTGCCAGCAGGGCAGGGGTTAGGGAAAAACTGTTTTTT	CASRAGVREKLFF
.	.	TRBV29-1	TRBJ2-1	TGCAGCGTTGAAGAGAGGCATGAGCAGTTCTTC	CSVEERHEQFF
TRBD1	.	TRBV4-2	TRBJ1-5	TGTGCCAGCAGCCGTGAAGGGACAGGGGGCGTTCAGCCCCAGCATTTT	CASSREGTGGVQPQHF
.	.	TRBV11-2	TRBJ1-3	TGTGCCAGCAGCCCAACATTGGTCAACACCATATATTTT	CASSPTLVNTIYF
.	.	TRBV11-2	TRBJ1-6	TGTGCCAGCAGCTTAATGAAATCTGGCAATTCACCCCTCCACTTT	CASSLMKSGNSPLHF
.	.	TRBV19	TRBJ1-5	TGTGCCAGTAGTATACGGGGGGAGAGCAATCAGCCCCAGCATTTT	CASSIRGESNQPQHF
TRBD2	.	TRBV5-1	TRBJ2-7	TGCGCCAGCAGCTTTATGGCTAGCGGGGGCCAGGAGCAGTACTTC	CASSFMASGGQEQYF
TRBD1	.	TRBV6-5	TRBJ1-6	TGTGCCAGCAGATACGGGACAGGGGTTAGCAATTCACCCCTCCACTTT	CASRYGTGVSNSPLHF
.	.	TRBV14	TRBJ2-3	TGTGCCAGCAGCCTAGGGGAATTTTTGGGAGATACGCAGTATTTT	CASSLGEFLGDTQYF
TRBD1	.	TRBV9	TRBJ1-2	TGTGCCAGCAGCGTAGATCCAGGGACAGTCTATGGCTACACCTTC	CASSVDPGTVYGYTF
.	once	TRBV11-3	TRBJ1-3	TGTGCCAGCTCCTCCACGGTTTCCTCTGGAAACACCATATATTTT	CASSSTVSSGNTIYF
.	.	TRBV7-8	TRBJ2-1	TGTGCCAGCAGCTTAGTGCGCCTCTCCTTGGGCGAGCTGCTGTTCTTC	CASSLVRLSLGELLFF
TRBD1	.	TRBV29-1	TRBJ1-2	TGCAGCGTGAGAGGGGGCGACTATGGCTACACCTTC	CSVRGGDYGYTF
.	.	TRBV20-1	TRBJ2-3	TGCAGTGCTTTCCAGGTAGCGACGCAGTATTTT	CSAFQVATQYF
TRBD1	.	TRBV5-1	TRBJ1-6	TGCGCCAGCAGCCCCGGGACAGTTAATTCACCCCTCCACTTT	CASSPGTVNSPLHF
TRBD2	.	TRBV7-2	TRBJ2-1	TGTGCCAGCAGTTCCGGGACTAGCGGGGGGAGGCAGTTCTTC	CASSSGTSGGRQFF
.	.	TRBV12-3/TRBV12-4	TRBJ2-7	TGTGCCAGCAGTTTTACCTACGAGCAGTACTTC	CASSFTYEQYF
TRBD1	once	TRBV5-5	TRBJ1-2	TGTGCCAGCACCCCCACCATTCAGGGGGCAACCCCCCTTTATGGCTACACCTTC	CASTPTIQGATPLYGYTF
TRBD1	.	TRBV27	TRBJ1-2	TGTGCCAGCCGCCCGGGACAGGGATACTATGGCTACACCTTC	CASRPGQGYYGYTF
.	.	TRBV30	TRBJ1-6	TGTGCCTGGAGGCCCCTAAGGACAGATAATTCACCCCTCCACTTT	CAWRPLRTDNSPLHF
TRBD1	.	TRBV7-2	TRBJ1-5	TGTGCCAGCAGCTTAGACGGGCAGGGGGTTCAGCCCCAGCATTTT	CASSLDGQGVQPQHF
.	.	TRBV27	TRBJ1-5	TGTGCCAGCAGTTTCGCGGGGGATAGGACTCAGCCCCAGCATTTT	CASSFAGDRTQPQHF
TRBD1	.	TRBV6-5	TRBJ1-2	TGTGCCAGCAGCGGGACAGTCGGCTACACCTTC	CASSGTVGYTF
.	.	TRBV4-1	TRBJ2-1	TGCGCCAGCAGCCAAGAACGAGTCCTCGGGAATAATGAGCAGTTCTTC	CASSQERVLGNNEQFF
TRBD1	.	TRBV29-1	TRBJ2-3	TGCAGCGTACGACAGGGGGCGGCCCCTAGGGCAGATACGCAGTATTTT	CSVRQGAAPRADTQYF
.	.	TRBV19	TRBJ1-5	TGTGCCAGTAGTTCGGACAGCTATAGCAATCAGCCCCAGCATTTT	CASSSDSYSNQPQHF
.	.	TRBV6-5	TRBJ1-3	TGTGCCAGCAGTTACTCGGAGGGTGTGGGAAACACCATATATTTT	CASSYSEGVGNTIYF